These 21 T cell receptor beta chains share one sample of origin, sequenced in a study of shared clonotypes between healthy human individuals. The assay was immunoSEQ multiplex PCR, and TCRdb's table has in-frame clones only and misses some. This table has about 980,000 clones, about 80% appearing once. The sample taken for sequencing was memory CD4+ T cells sorted from blood. As to subset: CD45RA-negative fraction. These receptors were obtained from a man between 18 and 29 years old in good health.

The chain employs TRBV18 and TRBJ2-1; TRBD1 matches at 9 bases. V shed 1 base and J 5 bases; nucleotides not matched to a gene: 6. There are 16 residues in the CDR3. Germline CDR1 reads KGHSH; CDR2 reads LQKENI. The CDR3 DNA sequence: TGTGCCAGCTCACCACGTACGGGACAGGGCCACAATGAGCAGTTCTTC. Protein product: CASSPRTGQGHNEQFF.

The chain links TRBV28 to TRBJ2-4; TRBD2 agrees at 7 bases. Germline CDR1 MDHEN, CDR2 SYDVKM. The CDR3 contains 16 residues. V gave up 7 bases and J gave up 1 base; unmatched junction bases: 10. The CDR3 reads CASTLSGAGAKNIQYF. The CDR3 DNA is TGTGCCAGCACTCTCAGCGGGGCTGGGGCCAAAAACATTCAGTACTTC.

The rearrangement uses TRBV7-9 and TRBJ2-3, with D possibly being TRBD1 (5 bases). The V end was cut by 5 bases, the J end by 2 bases, with 20 bases between. From germline, CDR1 is SEHNR and CDR2 FQNEAQ (reference sequence). The CDR3 has 17 amino acids. CDR3 amino acids: CASSEIWGTGPTDTQYF. The CDR3 bases are TGTGCCAGCAGCGAAATTTGGGGCACAGGCCCCACAGATACGCAGTATTTT.

This clone occurred once. This sequence joins TRBV10-1 and TRBJ2-3; 7 positions match TRBD1. This CDR3 contains 11 residues. Germline V gene lookup returns CDR1 WNHNN and CDR2 SYGVQD (reference sequence). The junction had 1 base not matched to a gene; V was cut back by 6 bases and J by 7 bases. CDR3 bases: TGCGCCAGCAGCAGGGGGTATACGCAGTATTTT. It yields the protein CASSRGYTQYF.

V and J are TRBV25-1 and TRBJ1-1; weak D call: TRBD1 (6 bases). V shed 9 bases and J shed 11 bases, with 19 bases lying between them. Germline CDR1 reads MGHDK; CDR2 reads SYGVNS. The CDR3 contains 12 residues. CDR3 sequence: CASTTGARPAFF. CDR3 nucleotide sequence: TGTGCCAGTACGACGGGGGCCCGCCCCGCTTTCTTT.

In this sample, this clone turned up a few times. DNA for the CDR3: TGTGCCAGCGGCGACAGGTTAACAACTAATGAAAAACTGTTTTTT. Amino acids: CASGDRLTTNEKLFF. V is TRBV6-6 and J is TRBJ1-4, with a tentative D call TRBD1 (6 bases). Germline loops: CDR1 MNHNY, CDR2 SVGAGI (reference sequence). V was shortened by 8 bases and J by 0 bases, with 13 bases between the two germline ends. CDR3 length: 15 amino acids.

The rearrangement uses TRBV2 and TRBJ1-6; D is unresolved. V lost 5 bases to trimming and J lost 11 bases, with 16 bases between them. The germline V gene encodes CDR1 SNHLY and CDR2 FYNNEI. The CDR3 has 14 residues. The CDR3 nucleotides read TGTGCCAGCAGTCGTGACACCCTCCAAACACCCCTCCACTTT. This encodes CASSRDTLQTPLHF.

The rearrangement links TRBV2 to TRBJ1-6; 9 bases match TRBD1. J was trimmed by 5 bases and V by 9 bases; bases with no gene match: 5. The germline V gene encodes CDR1 SNHLY and CDR2 FYNNEI. The length of the CDR3 is 14 residues. The CDR3 reads CARKQGADNSPLHF. CDR3 bases: TGTGCCAGGAAACAGGGGGCCGATAATTCACCCCTCCACTTT.

This chain uses TRBV10-1 with TRBJ2-2; D may be TRBD1 (6 bases). Germline lookup yields CDR1 WNHNN and CDR2 SYGVQD (reference sequence). Trimming pared 8 bases from V and 4 bases from J, leaving 14 bases between. This CDR3 has 14 residues. As DNA, the CDR3 is TGCGCCAGCTCTTACAGGGCGGGCACCGGGGAGCTGTTTTTT. This gives the protein CASSYRAGTGELFF.

The chain uses TRBV7-9 and TRBJ2-1; 9 positions agree with TRBD2. CDR1 and CDR2 from the germline V gene are SEHNR and FQNEAQ (reference sequence). V dropped 1 base and J dropped 7; count of bases not matched to a gene: 8. The length of the CDR3 is 16 residues. The CDR3 loop reads CASSLDGGRARNEQFF. The CDR3 bases are TGTGCCAGCAGCTTAGATGGCGGGAGGGCGCGAAATGAGCAGTTCTTC.

This rearrangement joins TRBV7-2 to TRBJ2-3; 10 bases map to TRBD2. The length of the CDR3 is 15 residues. Germline V gene data show CDR1 as SGHTA and CDR2 as FQGNSA. V was pared by 5 bases and J by 8 bases, with 10 bases of the junction left unmatched. CDR3 in DNA: TGTGCCAGCAGCCTTTCCTTATTAGCGGGGGGTACGCAGTATTTT. It is translated as CASSLSLLAGGTQYF.

The chain carries TRBV6-5 and TRBJ1-3, with D tentatively TRBD1 (5 bases). This CDR3 is built from 16 residues. With 6 bases removed from V and 2 bases from J, the gap between germline ends came to 17 bases. Per the germline V gene, CDR1 is MNHEY and CDR2 is SVGAGI. In DNA form, the CDR3 reads TGTGCCAGCAGCTACAGCGGGGCTCGTCCTGGAAACACCATATATTTT. This codes for CASSYSGARPGNTIYF.

J is TRBJ2-6 and V is TRBV28; D unclear. Germline V gene data show CDR1 as MDHEN and CDR2 as SYDVKM. This CDR3 is built from 16 residues. Trimming took 8 bases from V and 3 from J, leaving 17 bases between them. The CDR3: CASGLGSPGGANVLTF. CDR3 nucleotide sequence: TGTGCCAGCGGCCTTGGCTCTCCGGGTGGGGCCAACGTCCTGACTTTC.

The chain links TRBV4-1 to TRBJ2-1; 13 bases are shared with TRBD2. This CDR3 is 18 amino acids long. V lost 5 bases and J lost 6; bases outside the gene matches: 13. Germline values: CDR1 MGHRA, CDR2 YSYEKL. CDR3 sequence (DNA): TGCGCCAGCAGCGGGCCGGGACTAGCGGGATTAGGCTTCAATGAGCAGTTCTTC. Residues: CASSGPGLAGLGFNEQFF.

This sequence joins TRBV7-2 and TRBJ1-3, with D possibly TRBD1 on 6 matching bases. V was clipped by 5 bases and J by 0 bases, with 14 bases between them. The germline V gene encodes CDR1 SGHTA and CDR2 FQGNSA. There are 16 residues in the CDR3. CDR3 in amino acids: CASSPQGGFSGNTIYF. CDR3 nucleotide sequence: TGTGCCAGCAGCCCACAAGGGGGGTTCTCTGGAAACACCATATATTTT.

V usage is TRBV28 and J usage is TRBJ1-1, with D possibly matching TRBD1 (5 bases). CDR3 length: 16 residues. Trimming took off 4 bases at V and 4 bases at J, with 19 bases between the two ends. Germline CDR1 is MDHEN and CDR2 is SYDVKM. CDR3 region: CASSSPPGGGSTEAFF. The CDR3, as DNA: TGTGCCAGCAGTTCCCCGCCGGGCGGGGGGAGCACTGAAGCTTTCTTT.

As for this clone: This sequence may be a read error, since a much larger clone differs from it by one base. The chain carries TRBV2 and TRBJ2-3; no clear D. The CDR3 is 12 amino acids. CDR1 is SNHLY and CDR2 is FYNNEI in the germline V gene. Trimming left V 4 bases short and J 3 bases short, with 5 bases between. The CDR3 sequence: CASSAETDTQYF. The CDR3 DNA follows: TGTGCCAGCAGTGCCGAAACAGATACGCAGTATTTT.

A few counts support this clone. The CDR3 loop is CASSEWGTDTQYF. CDR3 DNA: TGTGCCAGCAGTGAATGGGGCACAGATACGCAGTATTTT. The chain joins TRBV2 to TRBJ2-3; D is unclear. Looked up from germline, CDR1 is SNHLY and CDR2 is FYNNEI. The CDR3 has 13 residues. Trimming took off 2 bases at V and 1 base at J, with 4 bases between the two ends.

This chain connects TRBV19 to TRBJ2-6, with D perhaps matching TRBD1 or TRBD2 (7 bases each). V gave up 3 bases and J gave up 0 bases, with 12 bases separating them. In germline, CDR1 is LNHDA, CDR2 SQIVND (reference sequence). The CDR3 runs 17 residues. CDR3 sequence reads: CASSMGRDSSGANVLTF. The CDR3 region has the DNA TGTGCCAGTAGTATGGGGAGGGACAGCTCTGGGGCCAACGTCCTGACTTTC.

This chain joins TRBV30 and TRBJ2-2; TRBD1 aligns across 12 bases. CDR1 and CDR2 from the germline V gene are GTSNPN and SVGIG (reference sequence). The CDR3 spans 17 residues. Trimming removed 4 bases from V and 5 bases from J; junction bases left unmatched: 11. CDR3 amino acids: CAWTPLGQGARTGELFF. DNA for the CDR3: TGTGCCTGGACCCCCCTGGGACAGGGGGCGCGGACCGGGGAGCTGTTTTTT.

J is TRBJ2-2 and V is TRBV11-2, with D perhaps TRBD1 (6 bases). From germline, CDR1 is SGHAT and CDR2 FQNNGV. The V end was cut by 5 bases, the J end by 5 bases, with 15 bases between. The length of the CDR3 is 15 residues. The DNA for the CDR3 is TGTGCCAGCAGCCCCCGGACAGCCTTTACCGGGGAGCTGTTTTTT. This sequence encodes CASSPRTAFTGELFF.